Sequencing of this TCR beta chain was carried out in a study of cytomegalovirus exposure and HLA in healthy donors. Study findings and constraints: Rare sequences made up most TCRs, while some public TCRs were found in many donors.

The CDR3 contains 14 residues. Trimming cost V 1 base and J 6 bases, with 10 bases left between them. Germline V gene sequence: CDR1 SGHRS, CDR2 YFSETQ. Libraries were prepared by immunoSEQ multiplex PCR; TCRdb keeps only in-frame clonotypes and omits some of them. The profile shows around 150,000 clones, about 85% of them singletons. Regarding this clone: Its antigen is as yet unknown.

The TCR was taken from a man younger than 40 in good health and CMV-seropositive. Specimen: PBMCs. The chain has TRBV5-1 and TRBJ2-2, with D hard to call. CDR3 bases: TGCGCCAGCAGCTTGTTTTCTATGGCCGGGGAGCTGTTTTTT. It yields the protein CASSLFSMAGELFF.